The 26 T cell receptor beta chains presented below share a single source sample, sequenced in a study of shared clonotypes between healthy human individuals. The protocol was immunoSEQ multiplex PCR, while the TCRdb copy is restricted to in-frame clones and leaves out a portion. The table lists some 2 million clones, approximately 95% of them singletons. Sequenced material: naive CD4+ T cells sorted from blood. Subset denoted: CD45RA+ positively selected. The receptor source for this set is a man in his late teens or twenties in good health.

The chain couples TRBV6-6 to TRBJ2-7; 10 bases are shared with TRBD2. This CDR3 spans 16 amino acids. Losses at the gene ends were 0 bases for V and 3 bases for J; bases not matched to a gene: 5. Germline CDR1 is MNHNY and CDR2 is SVGAGI (reference sequence). The CDR3 DNA reads as TGTGCCAGCAGTTACTCGGATCCTAGCGGGGGCTACGAGCAGTACTTC. This codes for CASSYSDPSGGYEQYF.

V is TRBV10-3 and J is TRBJ1-2; weak D call: TRBD1 (5 bases). Germline CDR1 ENHRY, CDR2 SYGVKD. The V and J ends lost 2 bases and 3 bases respectively, with 10 bases between them. The CDR3 sequence is 14 residues long. CDR3 coding DNA: TGTGCCATCAGTGAGCGGGGGAAAGACTATGGCTACACCTTC. Translated, it gives CAISERGKDYGYTF.

This rearrangement joins TRBV5-4 to TRBJ1-1, with TRBD1 matching over 7 bases. This CDR3 is 15 amino acids long. V was clipped by 4 bases and J by 7 bases; unmatched bases: 13. CDR1 is SGHNT, CDR2 YYREEE, per germline (reference sequence). This CDR3 reads CASSKTTGSMIEAFF. CDR3 bases: TGTGCCAGCAGCAAGACGACAGGGAGCATGATTGAAGCTTTCTTT.

This clone was counted once. The sample carries other DNA sequences with the same CDR3. This chain links TRBV11-3 with TRBJ2-3, with 7 bases matching TRBD1. V gave up 4 bases and J gave up 0 bases; unmatched junction bases: 4. CDR3 length: 15 residues. In germline, CDR1 is SGHNT, CDR2 YENEEA. Here the CDR3 reads CASSSTGSSTDTQYF. CDR3 in DNA: TGTGCCAGCAGCTCGACAGGGAGTAGCACAGATACGCAGTATTTT.

The chain has TRBV18 and TRBJ2-7; D not resolved. V lost 3 bases to trimming and J lost 4 bases, with 13 bases between them. Germline V gene sequence: CDR1 KGHSH, CDR2 LQKENI. The CDR3 is 14 residues long. CDR3 loop: CASSPQSPIYEQYF. CDR3 DNA sequence: TGTGCCAGCTCACCTCAGTCCCCTATTTACGAGCAGTACTTC.

J is TRBJ2-7 and V is TRBV5-6; 7 bases fit TRBD2. The CDR3 has 16 residues. The germline CDR1 and CDR2 sequences are SGHDT and YYEEEE. The ends lost 2 bases at V and 5 bases at J; junction bases unmatched: 13. The CDR3 coding sequence is TGTGCCAGCAGCTTAGAATCGGGGAAGCGGGGCCACGAGCAGTACTTC. It codes for CASSLESGKRGHEQYF.

In DNA, the CDR3 is TGTGCCAGCAGCCTTTGGTCAGGAACAGATACGCAGTATTTT. Amino acids: CASSLWSGTDTQYF. The chain employs TRBV7-2 and TRBJ2-3, with unresolved D. Per the germline V gene, CDR1 is SGHTA and CDR2 is FQGNSA. Between the trimmed V and J ends, which lost 5 bases and 3 bases, there was a span of 12 bases. This CDR3 has 14 residues.

V is TRBV6-5 and J is TRBJ1-2, with D possibly matching TRBD1 (6 bases). Germline CDR1 and CDR2: MNHEY and SVGAGI. V shed 2 bases and J shed 6 bases, with 13 bases lying between them. The CDR3 sequence is 14 residues long. The CDR3 is CASSYGAGANGYTF. The DNA for the CDR3 is TGTGCCAGCAGTTACGGCGCAGGGGCTAATGGCTACACCTTC.

The chain employs TRBV4-3 and TRBJ2-1; D is undetermined. V dropped 0 bases and J dropped 9 bases, with 15 bases sitting between them. The germline CDR1 and CDR2 sequences are LGHNA and YSLEER. This CDR3 is 15 amino acids long. The CDR3 region is CASSQDGEAWGEQFF. DNA of the CDR3: TGCGCCAGCAGCCAAGATGGGGAAGCTTGGGGTGAGCAGTTCTTC.

The CDR3 region has the DNA TGTGCCAGCAGTCCTAGCATGGAGACCCAGTACTTC. This translates into CASSPSMETQYF. The gene calls are TRBV7-2 and TRBJ2-5; possibly TRBD2 for D (5 bases). This CDR3 region has 12 residues. Looked up from germline, CDR1 is SGHTA and CDR2 is FQGNSA. The V end lost 6 bases, the J end lost 5 bases, and 10 bases lay between the germline ends.

The V and J genes are TRBV29-1 and TRBJ1-4; 7 bases are shared with TRBD1. The CDR3 contains 14 residues. Germline-derived CDR1 and CDR2 are SQVTM and ANQGSEA. The ends lost 2 bases at V and 10 bases at J; junction bases unmatched: 10. The CDR3 here is CSVELRQNRGKLFF. In DNA form, the CDR3 reads TGCAGCGTTGAATTAAGGCAGAACAGGGGAAAACTGTTTTTT.

Regarding this clone: In the same sample, other DNA sequences code for this CDR3. The V call is TRBV4-3, the J call TRBJ2-7, with D tentatively TRBD1 (6 bases). The V end lost 1 base, the J end lost 2 bases, and 12 bases lay between the germline ends. The CDR3 runs to 15 residues. Germline CDR1 reads LGHNA; CDR2 reads YSLEER. The DNA for the CDR3 is TGCGCCAGCAGCCAAGTGTTGGCAGGGGCCTACGAGCAGTACTTC. Translated: CASSQVLAGAYEQYF.

This chain joins TRBV28 and TRBJ2-1; maybe TRBD2 (6 bases). This CDR3 comprises 15 residues. CDR1 is MDHEN and CDR2 is SYDVKM in the germline V gene. V gave up 4 bases and J gave up 5 bases, with 15 bases separating them. The CDR3 sequence is CASSSLGLDDNEQFF. CDR3 bases: TGTGCCAGCAGTTCCCTGGGACTGGACGACAATGAGCAGTTCTTC.

This clone has only a few counts. V is TRBV27 and J is TRBJ1-3; D might be TRBD1 (5 bases). V was shortened by 6 bases and J by 4 bases, with 19 bases between the two germline ends. The germline V gene has CDR1 MNHEY and CDR2 SMNVEV (reference sequence). This CDR3 is 16 amino acids long. The CDR3 sequence: CASSSMRTGHGNTIYF. The CDR3 bases are TGTGCCAGCAGCTCGATGAGAACAGGTCACGGAAACACCATATATTTT.

Concerning this clone: The same CDR3 also results from other DNA sequences found in this sample. The chain combines TRBV10-3 with TRBJ1-5, with 10 nucleotides matching TRBD1. The germline CDR1 and CDR2 sequences are ENHRY and SYGVKD. CDR3 length equals 14 residues. Germline trimming cut 2 bases from V and 5 bases from J; bases unmatched to any gene: 0. CDR3 amino acids: CAISEGTGDQPQHF. DNA for the CDR3: TGTGCCATCAGTGAGGGGACAGGGGATCAGCCCCAGCATTTT.

The chain combines TRBV5-1 with TRBJ2-1; 8 nucleotides agree with TRBD1. J lost 3 bases, V lost 0 bases, and 8 bases had no gene match. CDR3 length equals 17 residues. CDR1 SGHRS and CDR2 YFSETQ come from the germline V gene. The CDR3 bases are TGCGCCAGCAGCTTGGTTCCGGACAGGGCGCACTACAATGAGCAGTTCTTC. Protein product: CASSLVPDRAHYNEQFF.

The chain employs TRBV5-1 and TRBJ2-3; D is possibly TRBD2 (5 bases). Germline V CDR1 and CDR2: SGHRS, YFSETQ. Trimming stripped 4 bases from V and 2 bases from J, with 11 bases between. This CDR3 is 14 amino acids long. CDR3 DNA sequence: TGCGCCAGCAGCGACCCGACTACCACAGATACGCAGTATTTT. This encodes CASSDPTTTDTQYF.

This clone has just one count. The chain couples TRBV7-9 to TRBJ1-1, with TRBD1 as a possible D gene (6 bases). The germline CDR1 and CDR2 sequences are SEHNR and FQNEAQ (reference sequence). The CDR3 spans 13 residues. V dropped 5 bases and J dropped 7 bases, with 14 bases sitting between them. This CDR3 reads CASSLRGGGEAFF. DNA for the CDR3: TGTGCCAGCAGCCTTAGGGGGGGTGGTGAAGCTTTCTTT.

The gene calls are TRBV15 and TRBJ2-4, with 13 bases lining up with TRBD2. Germline-derived CDR1 and CDR2 are LNHNV and YYDKDF (reference sequence). The CDR3 runs 16 residues. The ends lost 0 bases at V and 8 bases at J; junction bases unmatched: 4. Here the CDR3 DNA reads TGTGCCACCAGCAGAGATCGGACTAGCGGGAGTGACATTCAGTACTTC. It is translated as CATSRDRTSGSDIQYF. Combining the CDR3 with reference TRBV15 and TRBJ2-4 gives the whole variable domain DAMVIQNPRYQVTQFGKPVTLSCSQTLNHNVMYWYQQKSSQAPKLLFHYYDKDFNNEADTPDNFQSRRPNTSFCFLDIRSPGLGDTAMYLCATSRDRTSGSDIQYFGAGTRLSVL.

The J gene is TRBJ2-7, the V gene TRBV10-3; 13 nucleotides align to TRBD2. The CDR3 covers 15 residues. Trimming cost V 3 bases and J 3 bases; bases outside gene matches: 2. Germline V gene data show CDR1 as ENHRY and CDR2 as SYGVKD. DNA of the CDR3: TGTGCCATCAGTGACCGGACTAGCGGGGGCTACGAGCAGTACTTC. The encoded protein is CAISDRTSGGYEQYF.

The chain combines TRBV4-1 with TRBJ2-5, with a tentative D call TRBD2 (6 bases). The J call could be wrong; TRBJ2-7 is a better fit for the DNA end. CDR1 and CDR2 from the germline V gene are MGHRA and YSYEKL. This CDR3 is 18 amino acids long. CDR3: CASSQEPWGNAGRHEQYF. Here the CDR3 DNA reads TGCGCCAGCAGCCAAGAACCCTGGGGGAATGCAGGGAGGCACGAGCAGTACTTC.

V is TRBV6-5 and J is TRBJ1-2, with D maybe TRBD1 (5 bases). This CDR3 spans 16 amino acids. In germline, CDR1 is MNHEY, CDR2 SVGAGI. Trimming pared 0 bases from V and 1 base from J, leaving 12 bases between. As DNA, the CDR3 is TGTGCCAGCAGTTACTCTAACGCAGGGCATAACTATGGCTACACCTTC. Its protein is CASSYSNAGHNYGYTF.

V gene TRBV2 combines with J gene TRBJ2-1; D is undetermined. V lost 1 base and J 4 bases, leaving 11 bases between the germline ends. This CDR3 has 15 residues. Germline V gene sequence: CDR1 SNHLY, CDR2 FYNNEI. Written as DNA, the CDR3 is TGTGCCAGCAGTGAAGTCCTCGCCGTATACAATGAGCAGTTCTTC. Translated: CASSEVLAVYNEQFF.

CDR3: CASSQTASTDTQYF. Here the CDR3 DNA reads TGTGCCAGCAGCCAGACAGCAAGCACAGATACGCAGTATTTT. The chain is built from TRBV6-6 and TRBJ2-3, with D perhaps matching TRBD1 (5 bases). The CDR3 loop spans 14 amino acids. CDR1 is MNHNY, CDR2 SVGAGI, per germline (reference sequence). The ends were cut back, 6 bases at V and 0 bases at J, with 10 bases in the middle.

This chain links TRBV19 with TRBJ1-1, with 7 bases fitting TRBD1. Germline CDR1 and CDR2: LNHDA and SQIVND (reference sequence). CDR3 length: 13 residues. V was clipped by 10 bases and J by 4 bases; unmatched bases: 9. CDR3 nucleotide sequence: TGTGCCACTAGACAGGGTTGGGGCACTGAAGCTTTCTTT. Protein: CATRQGWGTEAFF.

A remark on this clone: Other DNA sequences in this specimen translate into the identical CDR3. V gene TRBV10-3 combines with J gene TRBJ2-7; D is uncertain. Trimming pared 2 bases from V and 4 bases from J, leaving 3 bases between. Germline V gene lookup returns CDR1 ENHRY and CDR2 SYGVKD. This CDR3 region has 11 residues. The CDR3, as DNA: TGTGCCATCAGTGAGGGATACGAGCAGTACTTC. As protein: CAISEGYEQYF.